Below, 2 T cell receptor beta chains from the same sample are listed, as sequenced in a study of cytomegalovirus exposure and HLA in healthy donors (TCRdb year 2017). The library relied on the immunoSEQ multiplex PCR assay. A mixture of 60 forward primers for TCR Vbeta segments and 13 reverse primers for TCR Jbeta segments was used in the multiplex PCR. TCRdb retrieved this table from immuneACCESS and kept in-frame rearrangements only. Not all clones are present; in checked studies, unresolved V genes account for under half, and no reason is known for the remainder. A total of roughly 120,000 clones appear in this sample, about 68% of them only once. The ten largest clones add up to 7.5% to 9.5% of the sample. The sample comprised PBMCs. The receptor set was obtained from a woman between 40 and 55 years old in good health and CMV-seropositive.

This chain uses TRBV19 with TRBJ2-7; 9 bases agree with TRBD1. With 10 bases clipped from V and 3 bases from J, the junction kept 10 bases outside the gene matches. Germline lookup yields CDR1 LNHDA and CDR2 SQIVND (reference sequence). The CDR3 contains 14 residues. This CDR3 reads CATSWGTGNYEQYF. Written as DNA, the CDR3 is TGTGCCACCTCATGGGGGACAGGGAACTACGAGCAGTACTTC.

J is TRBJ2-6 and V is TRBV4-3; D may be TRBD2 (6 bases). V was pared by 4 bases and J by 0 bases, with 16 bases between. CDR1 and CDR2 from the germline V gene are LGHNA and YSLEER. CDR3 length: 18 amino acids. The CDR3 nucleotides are TGCGCCAGCAGCCGCCTCAGACGGAGGGTCTCTGGGGCCAACGTCCTGACTTTC. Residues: CASSRLRRRVSGANVLTF.